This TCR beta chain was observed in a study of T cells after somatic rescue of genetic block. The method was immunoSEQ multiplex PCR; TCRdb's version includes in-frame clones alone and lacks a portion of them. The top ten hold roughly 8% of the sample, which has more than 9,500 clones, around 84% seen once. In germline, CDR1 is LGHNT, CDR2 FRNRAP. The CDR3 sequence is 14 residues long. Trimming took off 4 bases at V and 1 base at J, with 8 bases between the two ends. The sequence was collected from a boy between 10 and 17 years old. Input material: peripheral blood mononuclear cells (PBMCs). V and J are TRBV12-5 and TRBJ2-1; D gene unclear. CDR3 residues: CASGSPGSYNEQFF. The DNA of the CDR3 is TGTGCTAGTGGTTCCCCCGGGTCCTACAATGAGCAGTTCTTC.